This T cell receptor (beta chain) was identified during a study of blood T cells in healthy people across ages. Background on the study: T cells yielded about one barcoded beta molecule per two cells through template switching. Study-level findings and limits: Aged donors had fewer naive CD4+ cells and lower diversity than long-lived donors.

The germline V gene has CDR1 SGHTA and CDR2 FQGTGA. Trimming pared 5 bases from V and 5 bases from J, leaving 17 bases between. The CDR3 covers 15 residues. Then a second PCR, running roughly 7 to 11 cycles, was carried out with a sample-barcoded 5' primer and a J-beta primer mix. From each sample, at least 3 million paired-end reads containing CDR3 were obtained. TCRdb re-derived calls from the 5' RACE reads in MiXCR, one entry per CDR3 protein. In the table there are 780,000 or so distinct CDR3 sequences, 40% to 65% of which are singletons. Notes on this clonotype: Its target is unknown.

The chain combines TRBV7-3 with TRBJ2-3; D call uncertain. This clonotype was sampled from a man of 80 years or more in good health. Sequences were obtained from blood. Here the CDR3 DNA reads TGTGCCAGCAGCATTAAGCCCTCTCTTGGAGATACGCAGTATTTT. Translating gives CASSIKPSLGDTQYF.